The present entry profiles one TCR beta chain with its context. The sample is drawn from a study of T cell changes during pregnancy in multiple sclerosis. Trimming removed 3 bases from V and 1 base from J, with 11 bases in between. Germline loops: CDR1 SGHDT, CDR2 YYEEEE. The length of the CDR3 is 15 residues. TCRdb keeps only in-frame clones here, not all; method: immunoSEQ multiplex PCR. The sample holds tens of thousands of clones; less than 95% are singletons and the top ten take 5.5% to 7%. The origin of this receptor is a female donor in good health, enrolled as a control in a pregnancy study. Specimen: peripheral blood, collected in the third trimester of pregnancy. The chain couples TRBV5-6 to TRBJ1-5, with D possibly matching TRBD1 (5 bases). The CDR3 bases are TGTGCCAGCAGCTCATACAGGTCCAGCAATCAGCCCCAGCATTTT. This translates into CASSSYRSSNQPQHF.